Below, 4 T cell receptor beta chains from the same sample are listed, as sequenced in a study of T cell repertoires in ileal Crohn's disease. TCRdb's copy holds only in-frame clones and misses some; the assay was immunoSEQ multiplex PCR. Of 11,000 to 15,000 clones listed, roughly three quarters were seen once; the top ten hold 18%. Sequenced input: ileal tissue. These receptors came from an adult with Crohn's disease.

This clone was seen a single time. The chain combines TRBV5-4 with TRBJ2-3; 8 bases are a match to TRBD1. Germline V gene sequence: CDR1 SGHNT, CDR2 YYREEE (reference sequence). Trimming cost V 5 bases and J 0 bases; bases outside gene matches: 5. This CDR3 is 15 amino acids long. DNA for the CDR3: TGTGCCAGCAGTCGACAGGGGCCGAGCACAGATACGCAGTATTTT. Protein sequence: CASSRQGPSTDTQYF.

The chain joins TRBV25-1 to TRBJ2-5, with 8 bases identical to TRBD2. V lost 6 bases to trimming and J lost 5 bases; unmatched junction nucleotides: 2. This CDR3 has 12 residues. The germline V gene encodes CDR1 MGHDK and CDR2 SYGVNS. The CDR3 here is CASSRGGETQYF. CDR3 coding DNA: TGTGCCAGCAGCCGGGGGGGGGAGACCCAGTACTTC.

The genes are TRBV19 and TRBJ1-5; D gene uncertain. Trimming removed 5 bases at V and 4 bases at J, with 12 bases between. The length of the CDR3 is 14 residues. Germline V lookup: CDR1 LNHDA, CDR2 SQIVND (reference sequence). In nucleotides, the CDR3 is TGTGCCAGTAGTTCTATATCCGGTAATCAGCCCCAGCATTTT. Amino acids: CASSSISGNQPQHF.

The chain joins TRBV4-1 to TRBJ1-2, with 7 positions matching TRBD1. The CDR3 runs 12 residues. Losses at the gene ends were 8 bases for V and 8 bases for J; bases not matched to a gene: 8. CDR1 and CDR2 from the germline V gene are MGHRA and YSYEKL. The CDR3 loop reads CASGDRVEGYTF. The CDR3 DNA is TGCGCCAGCGGTGACAGGGTGGAGGGCTACACCTTC.